These T cell receptor beta chains were read from a single sample in a study of T cells after yellow fever vaccination. TCRdb processed the 5' RACE reads anew with MiXCR; each CDR3 protein has one entry. Seen here are about 300,000 distinct CDR3 sequences, around 6.8% observed once, and the top ten hold about 18%. The material was PBMCs, obtained about 49 days after the first yellow fever vaccination. All receptors come from a man aged 18 to 29 who received the YFV17D yellow fever vaccine. CDR3s include the opening cysteine and the closing phenylalanine or tryptophan. D genes are given only for firm matches. A row's size may be missing; if present it is once, few, many or a size class.

D	V	J	size	DNA	CDR3
TRBD2	TRBV12-5	TRBJ2-3	many	TGTGCTAGTGGCTCAGGGACTAGCGGGGTCACAGATACGCAGTATTTT	CASGSGTSGVTDTQYF
TRBD2	TRBV20-1	TRBJ2-5	-	TGCAGTGCCCGACCTAGCGGGGGGGGGCAAGAGACCCAGTACTTC	CSARPSGGGQETQYF
TRBD1	TRBV27	TRBJ2-1	many	TGTGCCAGCGTCAGGGGGAGCTCCTACAATGAGCAGTTCTTC	CASVRGSSYNEQFF
-	TRBV11-2	TRBJ1-1	-	TGTGCCAGCAGCTCCCAGAGGGACACTGAAGCTTTCTTT	CASSSQRDTEAFF
TRBD2	TRBV11-2	TRBJ2-1	many	TGTGCCAGCAGACCTTTTAGACTAGCGCCTAGCTCCTACAATGAGCAGTTCTTC	CASRPFRLAPSSYNEQFF
TRBD1	TRBV7-2	TRBJ1-2	-	TGTGCCAGCAGCGAAGGGGGGACAGGGGCGAACTATGGCTACACCTTC	CASSEGGTGANYGYTF
TRBD1	TRBV5-5	TRBJ1-1	few	TGTGCCAGCAGCATAGACAGGGGAGGGTGGGCTGAAGCTTTCTTT	CASSIDRGGWAEAFF
-	TRBV20-1	TRBJ2-7	-	TGCAGTGCTAGGCCATTCACAGGGACGGAATACGAGCAGTACTTC	CSARPFTGTEYEQYF
TRBD1	TRBV6-5	TRBJ2-1	few	TGTGCCAGCAGTTACGGAAGTTACAGGGGTTACAATGAGCAGTTCTTC	CASSYGSYRGYNEQFF
-	TRBV5-1	TRBJ1-6	few	TGCGCCAGCAGCTTGGATCCGCCCAGCTCCTATAATTCACCCCTCCACTTT	CASSLDPPSSYNSPLHF
TRBD2	TRBV5-1	TRBJ2-1	few	TGCGCCAGCAGCTTGGAAGGGACTAGCGGGGGCAATGAGCAGTTCTTC	CASSLEGTSGGNEQFF
-	TRBV7-2	TRBJ2-5	many	TGTGCCAGCAGCTTAAGAGGGGTTCAAGAGACCCAGTACTTC	CASSLRGVQETQYF
-	TRBV2	TRBJ1-1	many	TGTGCCAGCAGACTCCCGAAGGGGGGGGATATGAACACTGAAGCTTTCTTT	CASRLPKGGDMNTEAFF
-	TRBV7-2	TRBJ2-3	-	TGTGCCAGCAGCCCCACTACCGGGGTGCGGGATACGCAGTATTTT	CASSPTTGVRDTQYF
-	TRBV7-2	TRBJ2-1	-	TGTGCCAGCAGCTATCTGCGGCTCAGCTCCTACAATGAGCAGTTCTTC	CASSYLRLSSYNEQFF
-	TRBV25-1	TRBJ2-7	few	TGTGCCAGCAGCGGAGCATGGGCCACCTACGAGCAGTACTTC	CASSGAWATYEQYF
-	TRBV19	TRBJ1-2	many	TGTGCCACCGCGGTTGACTCAGGGTACTATGGCTACACCTTC	CATAVDSGYYGYTF
TRBD1	TRBV7-8	TRBJ1-5	many	TGTGCCAGCAGCCCCGACAGGGGGACCAGATATAGCAATCAGCCCCAGCATTTT	CASSPDRGTRYSNQPQHF
-	TRBV12-3/TRBV12-4	TRBJ1-6	few	TGTGCCAGCAGCCGTTCCCTCTCCTATAATTCACCCCTCCACTTT	CASSRSLSYNSPLHF
TRBD1	TRBV6-1	TRBJ2-7	few	TGTGCCAGCGAGTCCCGGGACAGGGGCTACGAGCAGTACTTC	CASESRDRGYEQYF
-	TRBV12-3/TRBV12-4	TRBJ1-2	few	TGTGCCAGCAGTTTCTCCGGGGCCAGGGTGGGCCTCTATGGCTACACCTTC	CASSFSGARVGLYGYTF
TRBD1	TRBV12-3/TRBV12-4	TRBJ2-2	-	TGTGCCAGCAGTTTAATGCAGGGGGCGACCGGGGAGCTGTTTTTT	CASSLMQGATGELFF
TRBD2	TRBV4-1	TRBJ2-3	few	TGCGCCAGCAGCCAAGCGGCTAGCGGACGCACAGATACGCAGTATTTT	CASSQAASGRTDTQYF
-	TRBV9	TRBJ1-2	many	TGTGCCAGCACCTTGGTCACGGCGGACTATGGCTACACCTTC	CASTLVTADYGYTF
-	TRBV5-6	TRBJ2-5	many	TGTGCCAGCAGCTTCATCCAAGAGACCCAGTACTTC	CASSFIQETQYF
TRBD1	TRBV5-6	TRBJ2-1	many	TGTGCCAGCAGCTGGACAGGGTCTGTTTTTTCCTACAATGAGCAGTTCTTC	CASSWTGSVFSYNEQFF
TRBD1	TRBV5-6	TRBJ1-5	-	TGTGCCAGCAGCTTGTTGGGACAGGGTCGGGTAGCGCCCCAGCATTTT	CASSLLGQGRVAPQHF
TRBD2	TRBV5-1	TRBJ2-2	many	TGCGCCAGCAGCTTCGTTGGCGGACTAGCGGGGACAATACTCAACACCGGGGAGCTGTTTTTT	CASSFVGGLAGTILNTGELFF
-	TRBV21-1	TRBJ2-7	few	TGTGCCAGCAGCAAAGAGGAGGGGGCGAGAACCGAGCAGTACTTC	CASSKEEGARTEQYF
-	TRBV7-9	TRBJ1-2	many	TGTGCCAGCAGCCCGCAGGTCGCTGGGTATGGCTACACCTTC	CASSPQVAGYGYTF
-	TRBV5-5	TRBJ1-1	few	TGTGCCAGCAGCTTTGAACACACTGAAGCTTTCTTT	CASSFEHTEAFF
-	TRBV7-6	TRBJ2-5	-	TGTGCCAGCAGTAGGGGGGGACATCCCCAAGAGACCCAGTACTTC	CASSRGGHPQETQYF
TRBD1	TRBV5-4	TRBJ2-5	-	TGTGCCAGCAGCTTCGGCCTGGACAGGCAGCAAGAGACCCAGTACTTC	CASSFGLDRQQETQYF
-	TRBV6-5	TRBJ1-5	few	TGTGCCAGCAGTTACAACCGAGCCCAGCCCCAGCATTTT	CASSYNRAQPQHF
-	TRBV2	TRBJ2-2	few	TGTGCCAGCAGGGCGGGGTGGACCGGGGAGCTGTTTTTT	CASRAGWTGELFF
-	TRBV28	TRBJ2-7	few	TGTGCCAGCAGTTTAAGACAAATACAAAGCTACGAGCAGTACTTC	CASSLRQIQSYEQYF
-	TRBV20-1	TRBJ2-1	few	TGCAGTGCTAGGGGCTGGTTGGCATCTGAGCAGTTCTTC	CSARGWLASEQFF
-	TRBV7-2	TRBJ2-7	many	TGTGCCAGCAGCTTAGCGGGGGGCGGCTACGAGCAGTACTTC	CASSLAGGGYEQYF
-	TRBV4-3	TRBJ2-3	many	TGCGCCAGCAGCCAAGGGGCCGGGACTGGGCTCACAGATACGCAGTATTTT	CASSQGAGTGLTDTQYF
-	TRBV28	TRBJ1-2	-	TGTGCCAGCAGTTTTAGCAGGAATGGCGTATATGGCTACACCTTC	CASSFSRNGVYGYTF
TRBD1	TRBV7-3	TRBJ2-1	-	TGTGCCAGCAGCTTAATTTCGGGACAGGGAGGTGAGCAGTTCTTC	CASSLISGQGGEQFF
TRBD2	TRBV5-1	TRBJ2-3	many	TGCGCCAGCAGCCCGACCTCTAGCGGGGAGCTTCAAGATACGCAGTATTTT	CASSPTSSGELQDTQYF
-	TRBV19	TRBJ1-1	-	TGTGCCAGTAAGGATCGACCCGTCACGCTGAACACTGAAGCTTTCTTT	CASKDRPVTLNTEAFF
-	TRBV5-1	TRBJ2-5	many	TGCGCCAGCAGCTTCGGCTCCTACCAAGAGACCCAGTACTTC	CASSFGSYQETQYF